The rows below give T cell receptor beta chains drawn from one sample of a study of T cells in Graves' hyperthyroidism and ophthalmopathy. TCRdb reprocessed the multiplex PCR reads via MiXCR and lists one record per CDR3 protein. The sample lists a few hundred thousand distinct CDR3 sequences; just under 15% were seen once. The material sequenced was blood. The receptors stem from a woman aged 25 to 39 with Graves' hyperthyroidism. The CDR3 runs from the conserved cysteine through the conserved F or W. The D gene is left open where the match is weak. The listing skips clone size in some rows; elsewhere it reads once, few, many or a size class.

CDR3 DNA: TGTGCCAGCAGCCAAGCCCATAGCGGGAGCAACGAGCAGTACTTC; CDR3 protein: CASSQAHSGSNEQYF; J gene: TRBJ2-7; V gene: TRBV4-2; D gene: TRBD2; clone size: few
CDR3 DNA: TGTGCCAGCACCGAGAGGGGGGGCGGAAACATTCAGTACTTC; CDR3 protein: CASTERGGGNIQYF; J gene: TRBJ2-4; V gene: TRBV5-4; D gene: NA; clone size: NA
CDR3 DNA: TGTGCCAGCAGCTTAAGGCTAGCGGGTCTCACAGATACGCAGTATTTT; CDR3 protein: CASSLRLAGLTDTQYF; J gene: TRBJ2-3; V gene: TRBV7-8; D gene: TRBD2; clone size: many
CDR3 DNA: TGCAGTGCTAGTTGGCAGGGAAGGACTGAAGCTTTCTTT; CDR3 protein: CSASWQGRTEAFF; J gene: TRBJ1-1; V gene: TRBV20-1; D gene: NA; clone size: few
CDR3 DNA: TGTGCCAGCAGGGTAGCCGGACTACCCTACGAGCAGTACTTC; CDR3 protein: CASRVAGLPYEQYF; J gene: TRBJ2-7; V gene: TRBV2; D gene: NA; clone size: NA
CDR3 DNA: TGCGCCCCCTCCGCGGGAGGCTACAATGAGCAGTTCTTC; CDR3 protein: CAPSAGGYNEQFF; J gene: TRBJ2-1; V gene: TRBV10-1; D gene: TRBD2; clone size: NA
CDR3 DNA: TGTGCCAGCAGCTTAGAGATGCGGGGAGCAGCTTTCTTT; CDR3 protein: CASSLEMRGAAFF; J gene: TRBJ1-1; V gene: TRBV11-2; D gene: NA; clone size: many
CDR3 DNA: TGTGCCAGCAGCCTAAGGACTAGCGGGCCGTACAATGAGCAGTTCTTC; CDR3 protein: CASSLRTSGPYNEQFF; J gene: TRBJ2-1; V gene: TRBV7-3; D gene: TRBD2; clone size: many
CDR3 DNA: TGTGCCAGCAGCTCTCCGGGACATATAAAGTCGGATACGCAGTATTTT; CDR3 protein: CASSSPGHIKSDTQYF; J gene: TRBJ2-3; V gene: TRBV13; D gene: NA; clone size: many
CDR3 DNA: TGTGCCAGCAGTTATAACGGGAGAGCTTTCTTT; CDR3 protein: CASSYNGRAFF; J gene: TRBJ1-1; V gene: TRBV28; D gene: NA; clone size: many
CDR3 DNA: TGTGCCAGCACCTTTGGGGGGGCGAACAATGAGCAGTTCTTC; CDR3 protein: CASTFGGANNEQFF; J gene: TRBJ2-1; V gene: TRBV6-1; D gene: NA; clone size: few
CDR3 DNA: TGTGCCAGCACCCCACAGGGGGCTTTCTACAATGAGCAGTTCTTC; CDR3 protein: CASTPQGAFYNEQFF; J gene: TRBJ2-1; V gene: TRBV7-9; D gene: TRBD1; clone size: NA
CDR3 DNA: TGTGCCAGCAGCTTAGGGTCACTAGCGGGAGGACCAGATACGCAGTATTTT; CDR3 protein: CASSLGSLAGGPDTQYF; J gene: TRBJ2-3; V gene: TRBV7-3; D gene: TRBD2; clone size: once
CDR3 DNA: TGTGCCAGCAGTTCTCAGTGGGGTGCAACTAATGAAAAACTGTTTTTT; CDR3 protein: CASSSQWGATNEKLFF; J gene: TRBJ1-4; V gene: TRBV28; D gene: NA; clone size: NA
CDR3 DNA: TGTGCCATCAATACTGACAGGGGGGGGAGCGAGCAGTACTTC; CDR3 protein: CAINTDRGGSEQYF; J gene: TRBJ2-7; V gene: TRBV10-3; D gene: TRBD1; clone size: many
CDR3 DNA: TGCGCCAGCAGCTTGGGTGCAGGATACTATGGCTACACCTTC; CDR3 protein: CASSLGAGYYGYTF; J gene: TRBJ1-2; V gene: TRBV5-1; D gene: NA; clone size: many
CDR3 DNA: TGCAGTGCTAGCCCGGGGACAGGGAGCGAGGAAAAACTGTTTTTT; CDR3 protein: CSASPGTGSEEKLFF; J gene: TRBJ1-4; V gene: TRBV20-1; D gene: TRBD1; clone size: many
CDR3 DNA: TGCAGCGTTGAAGATCGACACTTTGGCTACACCTTC; CDR3 protein: CSVEDRHFGYTF; J gene: TRBJ1-2; V gene: TRBV29-1; D gene: NA; clone size: few
CDR3 DNA: TGTGCCACCGACCGGGACAGCTCTCCCTACGAGCAGTACTTC; CDR3 protein: CATDRDSSPYEQYF; J gene: TRBJ2-7; V gene: TRBV25-1; D gene: TRBD1; clone size: NA
CDR3 DNA: TGTGCCAGCAGGACCGGGGCCCAAGAGACCCAGTACTTC; CDR3 protein: CASRTGAQETQYF; J gene: TRBJ2-5; V gene: TRBV5-5; D gene: NA; clone size: NA
CDR3 DNA: TGTGCCAGCAGTCTCTCCCCCCCGGGACTAGCGGGAGTCGAGCAGTTCTTC; CDR3 protein: CASSLSPPGLAGVEQFF; J gene: TRBJ2-1; V gene: TRBV12-3/TRBV12-4; D gene: TRBD2; clone size: many
CDR3 DNA: TGTGCCAGCAGCTTCGGAAAGGGCACTGAAGCTTTCTTT; CDR3 protein: CASSFGKGTEAFF; J gene: TRBJ1-1; V gene: TRBV5-8; D gene: NA; clone size: NA
CDR3 DNA: TGTGCCAGCAGTTTATCGACACAGGGATTGGATACGCAGTATTTT; CDR3 protein: CASSLSTQGLDTQYF; J gene: TRBJ2-3; V gene: TRBV27; D gene: NA; clone size: NA
CDR3 DNA: TGCGCCAGCAGTCTCGGTAGCGGAACTGAAGCTTTCTTT; CDR3 protein: CASSLGSGTEAFF; J gene: TRBJ1-1; V gene: TRBV5-1; D gene: NA; clone size: many
CDR3 DNA: TGTGCCAGCAGTGTCCCCCAGGCCAGGGAAAGAAACACCATATATTTT; CDR3 protein: CASSVPQARERNTIYF; J gene: TRBJ1-3; V gene: TRBV6-1; D gene: NA; clone size: NA
CDR3 DNA: TGTGCCAGCAGTCCCGACGGGTTCGTTGAAGCTTTCTTT; CDR3 protein: CASSPDGFVEAFF; J gene: TRBJ1-1; V gene: TRBV27; D gene: NA; clone size: few
CDR3 DNA: TGTGCCAGCAGCGCTAGCGGGAGGGCCCGGGAGACCCAGTACTTC; CDR3 protein: CASSASGRARETQYF; J gene: TRBJ2-5; V gene: TRBV9; D gene: TRBD2; clone size: many
CDR3 DNA: TGTGCCTGGAGTCGGACTAGCCGGGCCGGGGAGCTGTTTTTT; CDR3 protein: CAWSRTSRAGELFF; J gene: TRBJ2-2; V gene: TRBV30; D gene: TRBD2; clone size: many
CDR3 DNA: TGCAGTGCTGCCCAAGCGGGAGTCCTAGCCAAAAACATTCAGTACTTC; CDR3 protein: CSAAQAGVLAKNIQYF; J gene: TRBJ2-4; V gene: TRBV20-1; D gene: TRBD2; clone size: many
CDR3 DNA: TGCAGCGGACTAGCGGGAACCGGGGAGCTGTTTTTT; CDR3 protein: CSGLAGTGELFF; J gene: TRBJ2-2; V gene: TRBV20-1; D gene: TRBD2; clone size: many
CDR3 DNA: TGTGCCACCAGTGACCCGGACAGGGGTAACACTGAAGCTTTCTTT; CDR3 protein: CATSDPDRGNTEAFF; J gene: TRBJ1-1; V gene: TRBV24-1; D gene: TRBD1; clone size: NA
CDR3 DNA: TGTGCCAGCAGTTACTCGATCGGTTGGGGGGGTCCGGCAGAAGCTTTCTTT; CDR3 protein: CASSYSIGWGGPAEAFF; J gene: TRBJ1-1; V gene: TRBV6-6; D gene: NA; clone size: few
CDR3 DNA: TGTGCCAGCACAGGGCGGGAGGGCCGGAATACGCAGTATTTT; CDR3 protein: CASTGREGRNTQYF; J gene: TRBJ2-3; V gene: TRBV6-1; D gene: TRBD2; clone size: NA
CDR3 DNA: TGTGCCAGCAGTTTGAAGACAGTACAAGAGACCCAGTACTTC; CDR3 protein: CASSLKTVQETQYF; J gene: TRBJ2-5; V gene: TRBV28; D gene: NA; clone size: many
CDR3 DNA: TGCGCCAGCAGCCATGGGCAAGTCTACGAGCAGTACTTC; CDR3 protein: CASSHGQVYEQYF; J gene: TRBJ2-7; V gene: TRBV4-1; D gene: NA; clone size: few
CDR3 DNA: TGTGCCAGCAGTTTACCTCCGGGATCCTACGAGCAGTACTTGTACGAGCAGTACTTC; CDR3 protein: CASSLPPGSYEQYLYEQYF; J gene: TRBJ2-7; V gene: TRBV28; D gene: NA; clone size: NA
CDR3 DNA: TGTGCCAGCTCACCACAGGAGGGGAGTCAGCCCCAGCATTTT; CDR3 protein: CASSPQEGSQPQHF; J gene: TRBJ1-5; V gene: TRBV18; D gene: NA; clone size: many
CDR3 DNA: TGTGCCTGGAGTGCGGGGTTTTCCTACAATGAGCAGTTCTTC; CDR3 protein: CAWSAGFSYNEQFF; J gene: TRBJ2-1; V gene: TRBV30; D gene: NA; clone size: many
CDR3 DNA: TGTGCCAGCAGTTTTGTGACTAGCAGCCCTACGGAGCAGTACTTC; CDR3 protein: CASSFVTSSPTEQYF; J gene: TRBJ2-7; V gene: TRBV27; D gene: TRBD2; clone size: many
CDR3 DNA: TGTGCCAGCAGCCACAACCGGGACGGGTCGAGCTCCTATAATTCACCCCTCCACTTT; CDR3 protein: CASSHNRDGSSSYNSPLHF; J gene: TRBJ1-6; V gene: TRBV3-1; D gene: NA; clone size: NA
CDR3 DNA: TGTGCCAGCAGCGTAGAAGCAGGGAGGGATGGCTACACCTTC; CDR3 protein: CASSVEAGRDGYTF; J gene: TRBJ1-2; V gene: TRBV9; D gene: NA; clone size: NA